These 26 T cell receptor beta chains were all obtained from the same sample, sequenced in a study of blood T cell repertoires in COVID-19. This table comes from immunoSEQ multiplex PCR, and its TCRdb copy is limited to in-frame clones, with some not included. There are some 200,000 clones in the sample; 89% occur only once, and roughly 8.4% lies in the top ten. The sequenced sample was PBMCs or T cells enriched from blood (not recorded which). These receptors all stem from a woman between 18 and 29 years old who had recovered from COVID-19.

The rearrangement uses TRBV3-1 (or the pseudogene TRBV3-2) and TRBJ2-7; 7 bases map to TRBD1. Per the germline V gene, CDR1 is LGHDT and CDR2 is YNNKEL (reference sequence). With 3 bases clipped from V and 3 bases from J, the junction kept 5 bases outside the gene matches. The CDR3 totals 14 residues. The CDR3 loop is CASSQRTGYYEQYF. The CDR3 DNA reads as TGTGCCAGCAGCCAGAGGACAGGCTACTACGAGCAGTACTTC.

The rearrangement links TRBV10-3 to TRBJ1-1; a possible D gene is TRBD1 (5 bases). Germline V gene data show CDR1 as ENHRY and CDR2 as SYGVKD. Trimming cost V 3 bases and J 2 bases, with 10 bases left between them. The CDR3 totals 14 residues. The CDR3 coding sequence is TGTGCCATCAGTGAAATCGGGGGTAACACTGAAGCTTTCTTT. As protein: CAISEIGGNTEAFF.

This clone showed up just a few times. The DNA of the CDR3 is TGTGCCAGCAGGAACGGACTGGGAAGTAATTCACCCCTCCACTTT. Translation: CASRNGLGSNSPLHF. The chain combines TRBV6-5 with TRBJ1-6; D is unclear. CDR3 length: 15 amino acids. Germline V gene sequence: CDR1 MNHEY, CDR2 SVGAGI. V lost 6 bases and J lost 6, with 15 bases in between.

The chain combines TRBV6-5 with TRBJ1-6, with D maybe TRBD1 (5 bases). The V gene's germline CDR1 is MNHEY and CDR2 SVGAGI. With 8 bases removed from V and 7 bases from J, the gap between germline ends came to 18 bases. The CDR3 is made up of 15 amino acids. CDR3 DNA sequence: TGTGCCAGCGTCCCCGACGGGGGTGGCAATTCACCCCTCCACTTT. Translated, it gives CASVPDGGGNSPLHF.

The chain joins TRBV7-6 to TRBJ2-7, with 8 bases matching TRBD2. The CDR3 is 13 residues long. V lost 2 bases to trimming and J lost 7 bases; unmatched junction nucleotides: 4. From germline, CDR1 is SGHVS and CDR2 FNYEAQ. Written as DNA, the CDR3 is TGTGCCAGCAGCTTACCTGCGGGGGGAGAGCAGTACTTC. This translates into CASSLPAGGEQYF.

The V call is TRBV2, the J call TRBJ2-7; tentative D call: TRBD2 (6 bases). The V end lost 10 bases, the J end lost 0 bases, and 16 bases lay between the germline ends. Germline loops: CDR1 SNHLY, CDR2 FYNNEI. CDR3 length equals 14 residues. The CDR3 loop reads CATSLGRFSYEQYF. In DNA, the CDR3 is TGTGCCACATCACTTGGGAGGTTCTCCTACGAGCAGTACTTC.

V gene TRBV5-1 combines with J gene TRBJ2-7; D remains ambiguous. Per the germline V gene, CDR1 is SGHRS and CDR2 is YFSETQ. This CDR3 region has 12 residues. With 0 bases removed from V and 7 bases from J, the gap between germline ends came to 8 bases. The CDR3 here is CASSLETREQYF. CDR3 DNA sequence: TGCGCCAGCAGCTTGGAGACGAGGGAGCAGTACTTC.

This clone was counted a single time. The chain employs TRBV28 and TRBJ2-7; 8 nucleotides match TRBD1. With V trimmed by 3 bases and J by 0 bases, 4 bases remained unmatched. Per the germline V gene, CDR1 is MDHEN and CDR2 is SYDVKM. This CDR3 contains 15 residues. CDR3 in amino acids: CASSLVQGDSYEQYF. CDR3 sequence (DNA): TGTGCCAGCAGTTTGGTACAGGGGGACTCCTACGAGCAGTACTTC. Together with reference TRBV28 and TRBJ2-7, the CDR3 gives the full variable domain: DVKVTQSSRYLVKRTGEKVFLECVQDMDHENMFWYRQDPGLGLRLIYFSYDVKMKEKGDIPEGYSVSREKKERFSLILESASTNQTSMYLCASSLVQGDSYEQYFGPGTRLTVT.

The rearrangement joins TRBV6-2 or TRBV6-3 to TRBJ1-2; the D is unclear. Trimming removed 3 bases at V and 3 bases at J, with 8 bases between. CDR3 size: 13 residues. The germline V gene encodes CDR1 MNHEY and CDR2 SVGEGT. CDR3 nucleotides: TGTGCCAGCAGTTATAAACAGTACTATGGCTACACCTTC. Encoded protein: CASSYKQYYGYTF.

The CDR3 protein is CASSSRGGSNEKLFF. In DNA form, the CDR3 reads TGTGCCAGCAGTTCCCGGGGGGGCTCTAATGAAAAACTGTTTTTT. V and J are TRBV27 and TRBJ1-4, with a tentative D call TRBD1 (6 bases). Trimming removed 4 bases from V and 3 bases from J, with 12 bases in between. The germline V gene encodes CDR1 MNHEY and CDR2 SMNVEV (reference sequence). The CDR3 covers 15 residues.

V usage is TRBV14 and J usage is TRBJ1-2; 9 nucleotides match TRBD1. V trimming: 0 bases; J trimming: 7 bases; junction bases outside the gene matches: 6. Germline-derived CDR1 and CDR2 are SGHDN and FVKESK. The CDR3 runs to 15 residues. CDR3 sequence reads: CASSQDLAGQGGYTF. In DNA, the CDR3 is TGTGCCAGCAGCCAAGATCTCGCGGGACAGGGTGGCTACACCTTC.

The V gene is TRBV27, the J gene TRBJ2-7, with 8 bases matching TRBD1. CDR1 and CDR2 (germline): MNHEY, SMNVEV (reference sequence). Losses at the gene ends were 5 bases for V and 3 bases for J; bases not matched to a gene: 6. The CDR3 consists of 14 residues. This CDR3 is CASSPTGAFYEQYF. The CDR3 region has the DNA TGTGCCAGCAGTCCGACAGGGGCCTTCTACGAGCAGTACTTC.

V and J are TRBV5-1 and TRBJ2-4, with TRBD1 identical over 8 bases. Germline V gene sequence: CDR1 SGHRS, CDR2 YFSETQ. V lost 0 bases and J lost 0; bases outside the gene matches: 5. The length of the CDR3 is 17 residues. The CDR3 DNA reads TGCGCCAGCAGCTTGGCCCAGGGGGCGACAGCCAAAAACATTCAGTACTTC. This encodes CASSLAQGATAKNIQYF.

The genes are TRBV10-3 and TRBJ1-1; D is possibly TRBD1 (6 bases). The CDR3 covers 14 residues. In germline, CDR1 is ENHRY, CDR2 SYGVKD. Deletions cut 6 bases from V and 1 base from J, with 12 bases between. CDR3 bases: TGTGCCATCAGGGGTCCAGGGGAGAACACTGAAGCTTTCTTT. Amino acid sequence: CAIRGPGENTEAFF.

The table lists this clone with a count of one. The chain carries TRBV5-6 and TRBJ2-2; D not certain. The CDR3 runs 15 residues. Germline loops: CDR1 SGHDT, CDR2 YYEEEE. V lost 4 bases and J lost 2, with 12 bases in between. CDR3 amino acids: CASSPGYSNTGELFF. The DNA for the CDR3 is TGTGCCAGCAGCCCCGGTTACAGTAACACCGGGGAGCTGTTTTTT.

The J gene is TRBJ1-2, the V gene TRBV19; a weak D match, TRBD1 (5 bases). The V gene's germline CDR1 is LNHDA and CDR2 SQIVND (reference sequence). This CDR3 region has 14 residues. Trimming pared 5 bases from V and 4 bases from J, leaving 14 bases between. CDR3 sequence reads: CASSVQGLVYGYTF. As DNA, the CDR3 is TGTGCCAGTAGTGTCCAGGGTTTGGTCTATGGCTACACCTTC.

This clone is a singleton in its sample. The CDR3 coding sequence is TGTGCCCCTACTTCGGGGGGGGTAACCGGGGAGCTGTTTTTT. It is translated as CAPTSGGVTGELFF. The V call is TRBV7-9, the J call TRBJ2-2, with 8 bases fitting TRBD2. The CDR3 runs to 14 residues. V gave up 11 bases and J gave up 5 bases; unmatched junction bases: 10. Germline CDR1 reads SEHNR; CDR2 reads FQNEAQ (reference sequence).

This chain uses TRBV10-3 with TRBJ1-5, with D hard to call. Germline CDR1 is ENHRY and CDR2 is SYGVKD. V lost 2 bases, J lost 4 bases, and 12 bases lay in between. The CDR3 sequence is 15 residues long. The CDR3 bases are TGTGCCATCAGTGAGGAGGGCGTGGCTAATCAGCCCCAGCATTTT. Its translation: CAISEEGVANQPQHF.

The table lists this clone with a few counts. V usage is TRBV10-2 and J usage is TRBJ2-1; 10 bases are shared with TRBD2. CDR1 and CDR2 (germline): WSHSY, SAAADI. The CDR3 consists of 16 residues. Unmatched junction bases numbered 5, after V lost 2 bases and J lost 4 bases. CDR3 nucleotides: TGCGCCAGCAGTGAGGAGGCTAGCGGGGGATACAATGAGCAGTTCTTC. Protein: CASSEEASGGYNEQFF.

Here the CDR3 reads CASSLGEGSRLEQYF. CDR3 DNA: TGCGCCAGCAGCTTGGGAGAGGGTAGTCGACTCGAGCAGTACTTC. V gene TRBV5-1 combines with J gene TRBJ2-7, with a tentative D call TRBD2 (5 bases). The germline V gene has CDR1 SGHRS and CDR2 YFSETQ. The CDR3 is made up of 15 amino acids. Trimming left V 0 bases short and J 6 bases short, with 16 bases between.

The chain joins TRBV27 to TRBJ2-1, with TRBD1 matching 7 bases. The CDR3 contains 15 residues. The germline V gene has CDR1 MNHEY and CDR2 SMNVEV (reference sequence). Trimming cost V 6 bases and J 2 bases; bases outside gene matches: 7. The CDR3 DNA sequence: TGTGCCAGCAGATCATTAGGGGGCACCTACAATGAGCAGTTCTTC. This translates into CASRSLGGTYNEQFF.

The gene calls are TRBV27 and TRBJ1-1, with D perhaps matching TRBD1 (6 bases). The CDR3 totals 11 residues. The germline V gene encodes CDR1 MNHEY and CDR2 SMNVEV (reference sequence). The ends were cut back, 5 bases at V and 7 bases at J, with 8 bases in the middle. The CDR3 region has the DNA TGTGCCAGCAGTCTCAGGGGTGAAGCTTTCTTT. Protein product: CASSLRGEAFF.

This clone has more than one count but fewer than ten. The chain is built from TRBV19 and TRBJ1-6, with 7 bases identical to TRBD1. The germline gives CDR1 LNHDA, CDR2 SQIVND (reference sequence). J gave up 9 bases and V 6 bases, and 8 bases lay outside the gene matches. The CDR3 is 14 residues long. The CDR3 sequence is CASRARQGGSPLHF. The DNA for the CDR3 is TGTGCCAGTAGAGCCCGACAGGGTGGTTCACCCCTCCACTTT.

This clone was seen a single time. This chain connects TRBV6-5 to TRBJ1-1; no clear D gene. Between the trimmed V and J ends, which lost 0 bases and 5 bases, there was a span of 13 bases. The CDR3 totals 15 residues. Per germline, CDR1 MNHEY and CDR2 SVGAGI. CDR3 coding DNA: TGTGCCAGCAGTTACTCGAGGTCCTTTACAACTGAAGCTTTCTTT. This encodes CASSYSRSFTTEAFF.

J is TRBJ1-2 and V is TRBV6-5; TRBD1 matches at 12 bases. The CDR3 runs 14 residues. Germline lookup yields CDR1 MNHEY and CDR2 SVGAGI. V dropped 7 bases and J dropped 8; count of bases not matched to a gene: 8. Here the CDR3 reads CASNRDRGPEGYTF. The CDR3 DNA reads TGTGCCAGCAACCGGGACAGGGGGCCTGAAGGCTACACCTTC.

The rearrangement links TRBV7-9 to TRBJ1-4; a possible D gene is TRBD1 (5 bases). CDR3 length equals 14 residues. Per germline, CDR1 SEHNR and CDR2 FQNEAQ (reference sequence). The V gene lost 3 bases and the J gene lost 8 bases, with 13 bases spanning the gap. CDR3 DNA sequence: TGTGCCAGCAGCTTCAGGCAGGGAGGCGAAAAACTGTTTTTT. Its translation: CASSFRQGGEKLFF.